This T cell receptor beta chain originates from a study of T-cell reconstitution after alpha-beta-depleted transplantation in children. There are 17 residues in the CDR3. The V gene's germline CDR1 is SGHAT and CDR2 FQNNGV. V dropped 3 bases and J dropped 1; count of bases not matched to a gene: 9. Unique molecular identifiers tagged the TCRbeta library. TCRdb recomputed calls from the PCR reads with MiXCR, one row per CDR3 protein. In the table there are roughly 300,000 distinct CDR3 sequences, 10% of which are singletons. This chain joins TRBV11-2 and TRBJ2-7; 10 bases are shared with TRBD2. Specimen: PBMCs from the stem cell graft donor, collected from the stem cell graft. The sequence was obtained from a human donor who donated a stem cell graft to a child with acute lymphoblastic leukemia. This CDR3 reads CASSLWLAGVSSYEQYF. In nucleotides, the CDR3 is TGTGCCAGCAGCTTGTGGCTAGCGGGAGTATCGTCCTACGAGCAGTACTTC.